Listed here are 20 T cell receptor beta chains from one sample, sequenced in a study of shared clonotypes between healthy human individuals. Profiling relied on immunoSEQ multiplex PCR, and the TCRdb table lists in-frame clones only, not all of them. The profile covers some 2,500,000 clones, with 80% to 95% appearing a single time and around 0.38% taken by the ten largest. Sequencing was carried out using naive CD4+ T cells from PBMCs. Subset specified: CD45RA+ positively selected. The receptors were gathered from a man aged 18 to 30 in good health. Some clones in this sample may be carry-over from other donors' samples.

This chain connects TRBV7-7 to TRBJ2-3; 8 nucleotides line up with TRBD1. Germline V gene lookup returns CDR1 SSHAT and CDR2 FNYEAQ (reference sequence). The CDR3 extends over 13 amino acids. V lost 4 bases to trimming and J lost 5 bases; unmatched junction nucleotides: 2. The CDR3 coding sequence is TGTGCCAGCAGCTCGGACAGGGTAGATACGCAGTATTTT. The encoded protein is CASSSDRVDTQYF.

Points on this clone: The same CDR3 can be traced to other DNA sequences in this sample. The rearrangement uses TRBV18 and TRBJ1-5; the match to TRBD1 covers 7 bases. The V gene end was trimmed by 3 bases and the J gene end by 2 bases; junction bases not matched to a gene: 7. Per the germline V gene, CDR1 is KGHSH and CDR2 is LQKENI. The CDR3 covers 16 residues. The CDR3 loop is CASSPEGAGGNQPQHF. The CDR3, as DNA: TGTGCCAGCTCACCGGAGGGGGCGGGCGGCAATCAGCCCCAGCATTTT.

The chain carries TRBV5-1 and TRBJ1-4; 9 bases fit TRBD1. CDR3 size: 18 residues. Trimming at V came to 4 bases and at J to 2 bases, leaving 12 bases not matched to a gene. The germline CDR1 and CDR2 sequences are SGHRS and YFSETQ. CDR3 region: CASSQLPGTGNTNEKLFF. CDR3 DNA: TGCGCCAGCAGCCAACTCCCCGGGACAGGGAACACTAATGAAAAACTGTTTTTT.

CDR3 protein: CASSRTGQAQETQYF. The DNA of the CDR3 is TGTGCCAGCAGCCGTACGGGACAGGCCCAAGAGACCCAGTACTTC. The chain couples TRBV6-6 to TRBJ2-5; 8 bases agree with TRBD1. The germline CDR1 and CDR2 sequences are MNHNY and SVGAGI (reference sequence). The J segment lost 1 base and the V segment lost 6 bases, leaving 7 bases of the junction unmatched. The CDR3 consists of 15 residues.

The chain has TRBV7-7 and TRBJ2-3; tentative D call: TRBD1 (5 bases). The CDR3 is 14 residues long. Looked up from germline, CDR1 is SSHAT and CDR2 is FNYEAQ (reference sequence). V was trimmed by 3 bases and J by 7 bases, leaving 14 bases between them. The CDR3 protein is CASSLGREMNTQYF. CDR3 in DNA: TGTGCCAGCAGCTTGGGCAGGGAAATGAATACGCAGTATTTT. The full variable domain, completed using reference TRBV7-7 and TRBJ2-3, is GAGVSQSPRYKVTKRGQDVTLRCDPISSHATLYWYQQALGQGPEFLTYFNYEAQPDKSGLPSDRFSAERPEGSISTLTIQRTEQRDSAMYRCASSLGREMNTQYFGPGTRLTVL.

The chain combines TRBV9 with TRBJ2-1; 9 bases map to TRBD2. CDR3 length equals 16 residues. The germline CDR1 and CDR2 sequences are SGDLS and YYNGEE. With V trimmed by 4 bases and J by 10 bases, 15 bases remained unmatched. CDR3 in amino acids: CASSPKALAGDGEQFF. The DNA for the CDR3 is TGTGCCAGCAGCCCCAAGGCTTTAGCGGGAGATGGCGAGCAGTTCTTC.

The chain combines TRBV2 with TRBJ2-7; D assignment may be TRBD1 or TRBD2 (5 bases each). V lost 7 bases and J 1 base, leaving 14 bases between the germline ends. This CDR3 is 14 amino acids long. CDR1 is SNHLY and CDR2 is FYNNEI in the germline V gene. The DNA of the CDR3 is TGTGCCAGCACCCGAGGGGCAGGTTCCTACGAGCAGTACTTC. Its protein product is CASTRGAGSYEQYF.

This clone was counted ten times or more. V and J are TRBV30 and TRBJ2-2; no clear D. The CDR3 sequence is 16 residues long. The V gene lost 2 bases and the J gene lost 2 bases, with 15 bases spanning the gap. Per germline, CDR1 GTSNPN and CDR2 SVGIG (reference sequence). This CDR3 is CAWSLMGRVNTGELFF. The CDR3 DNA follows: TGTGCCTGGAGTTTGATGGGTCGCGTTAACACCGGGGAGCTGTTTTTT.

The chain is built from TRBV5-4 and TRBJ2-5; 7 bases align to TRBD2. CDR1 and CDR2 (germline): SGHNT, YYREEE (reference sequence). Trimming removed 1 base from V and 4 bases from J; junction bases left unmatched: 7. CDR3 length: 15 amino acids. The CDR3 sequence: CASSLTAGEVETQYF. In nucleotides, the CDR3 is TGTGCCAGCAGCTTGACGGCGGGAGAGGTAGAGACCCAGTACTTC.

The chain joins TRBV7-2 to TRBJ1-5, with unresolved D. Trimming removed 1 base at V and 7 bases at J, with 8 bases between. In germline, CDR1 is SGHTA, CDR2 FQGNSA. There are 13 residues in the CDR3. The CDR3 reads CASSLVWEQPQHF. The CDR3 coding sequence is TGTGCCAGCAGCTTAGTTTGGGAGCAGCCCCAGCATTTT.

About this clone: Germline and junction disagree at one end, which may indicate a read error. DNA for the CDR3: TGTGCCAGCTCGCCACTAGCGGGAGGTCTGGCGGATACGCAGTATTTT. It encodes CASSPLAGGLADTQYF. V usage is TRBV18 and J usage is TRBJ2-3; 12 bases fit TRBD2. This CDR3 contains 16 residues. Germline V gene lookup returns CDR1 KGHSH and CDR2 LQKENI.

This chain links TRBV4-2 with TRBJ2-5; 10 positions agree with TRBD2. From germline, CDR1 is LGHNA and CDR2 YNFKEQ. The V gene end was trimmed by 1 base and the J gene end by 3 bases; junction bases not matched to a gene: 5. The CDR3 spans 16 residues. The CDR3 DNA reads TGTGCCAGCAGCCAAGGACTTCTAGCGGGAGAAGAGACCCAGTACTTC. Protein: CASSQGLLAGEETQYF.

This CDR3 is CASSPGTSTSTDTQYF. Here the CDR3 DNA reads TGCGCCAGCAGCCCTGGGACTAGCACCAGCACAGATACGCAGTATTTT. The chain carries TRBV4-1 and TRBJ2-3; 9 nucleotides agree with TRBD2. The germline V gene encodes CDR1 MGHRA and CDR2 YSYEKL. The length of the CDR3 is 16 residues. V was clipped by 4 bases and J by 0 bases; unmatched bases: 5.

This chain's CDR3 is CSVDMGQGRYEQYF. Written as DNA, the CDR3 is TGCAGCGTTGACATGGGACAGGGCAGGTACGAGCAGTACTTC. The chain recombines TRBV29-1 with TRBJ2-7, with 9 bases that match TRBD1. The V and J ends lost 3 bases and 4 bases, in that order; junction bases with no gene match: 7. This CDR3 comprises 14 residues. Germline CDR1 reads SQVTM; CDR2 reads ANQGSEA.

This clone was seen only once. This chain links TRBV29-1 with TRBJ2-1; TRBD2 might be the D (7 bases). V lost 2 bases and J lost 7, with 15 bases in between. The CDR3 is 14 residues long. Germline CDR1 is SQVTM and CDR2 is ANQGSEA. This chain's CDR3 is CSVEWGRRGNEQFF. As DNA, the CDR3 is TGCAGCGTTGAATGGGGGCGGCGGGGGAATGAGCAGTTCTTC.

This chain uses TRBV7-2 with TRBJ1-2; 11 nucleotides agree with TRBD1. Germline CDR1 and CDR2: SGHTA and FQGNSA. With 5 bases clipped from V and 5 bases from J, the junction kept 7 bases outside the gene matches. This CDR3 has 15 residues. This CDR3 is CASSARGQGAYGYTF. Here the CDR3 DNA reads TGTGCCAGCAGCGCGCGCGGACAGGGGGCTTATGGCTACACCTTC.

This clone was counted a few times. CDR3 nucleotides: TGTGCCAGTAGCGATAGACCCGAAATTAACAGGTACACTGAAGCTTTCTTT. It is translated as CASSDRPEINRYTEAFF. The chain uses TRBV19 and TRBJ1-1; tentative D call: TRBD1 (5 bases). Trimming took 6 bases from V and 3 from J, leaving 23 bases between them. The germline gives CDR1 LNHDA, CDR2 SQIVND (reference sequence). The CDR3 contains 17 residues.

The chain carries TRBV6-1 and TRBJ1-2; D ambiguous. Germline CDR1 and CDR2: MNHNS and SASEGT. V shed 2 bases and J shed 5 bases, with 6 bases lying between them. This CDR3 region has 12 residues. Here the CDR3 DNA reads TGTGCCAGCAGTGAACGGGTATATGGCTACACCTTC. Translation gives CASSERVYGYTF.

The chain joins TRBV28 to TRBJ1-2, with D hard to call. Trimming took off 3 bases at V and 5 bases at J, with 22 bases between the two ends. CDR3 size: 17 residues. CDR1 is MDHEN and CDR2 is SYDVKM in the germline V gene. The CDR3 spells CASSLATGAAVHYGYTF. DNA of the CDR3: TGTGCCAGCAGTTTGGCCACGGGCGCAGCAGTTCATTATGGCTACACCTTC.

V gene TRBV7-3 combines with J gene TRBJ2-3; 14 bases match TRBD2. The CDR3 runs 14 residues. CDR1 and CDR2 from the germline V gene are SGHTA and FQGTGA. The V gene end was trimmed by 6 bases and the J gene end by 6 bases; junction bases not matched to a gene: 2. Here the CDR3 reads CASSRLAGGDTQYF. Here the CDR3 DNA reads TGTGCCAGCAGTCGACTAGCGGGAGGGGATACGCAGTATTTT.